The 26 T cell receptor beta chains reported below all come from one sample, sequenced in a study of cytomegalovirus exposure and HLA in healthy donors. Researchers ran the PCR with 60 Vbeta and 13 Jbeta primers. Profiling relied on immunoSEQ multiplex PCR, and the TCRdb table lists in-frame clones only, not all of them. The repertoire has around 150,000 clones, about three quarters of them found once; the top ten carry under 2.5%. The sample taken for sequencing was PBMCs. These receptors all come from a female donor in good health and CMV-seronegative.

The V gene is TRBV6-5, the J gene TRBJ2-7, with 8 bases fitting TRBD1. V gave up 2 bases and J gave up 2 bases; unmatched junction bases: 5. This CDR3 has 15 amino acids. Germline CDR1 is MNHEY and CDR2 is SVGAGI. In DNA, the CDR3 is TGTGCCAGCAGTTACGGATGGACAGGGACCTACGAGCAGTACTTC. Encoded protein: CASSYGWTGTYEQYF.

The CDR3 DNA is TGTGCCAGCAGCTTCCAGCTCGCGGGACAGGGGAAAGGAGAAAAACTGTTTTTT. Amino acids: CASSFQLAGQGKGEKLFF. This sequence joins TRBV5-4 and TRBJ1-4; TRBD1 aligns across 10 bases. The length of the CDR3 is 18 residues. Germline V gene sequence: CDR1 SGHNT, CDR2 YYREEE (reference sequence). Trimming cost V 2 bases and J 8 bases; bases outside gene matches: 15.

The chain carries TRBV7-3 and TRBJ1-2; D perhaps matches TRBD1 (5 bases). From germline, CDR1 is SGHTA and CDR2 FQGTGA. V lost 1 base, J lost 2 bases, and 11 bases lay in between. This CDR3 is built from 15 residues. The CDR3 DNA reads as TGTGCCAGCAGCTTAAGTCCGGACACCAACTATGGCTACACCTTC. This encodes CASSLSPDTNYGYTF.

V is TRBV19 and J is TRBJ2-1; D perhaps matches TRBD2 (6 bases). V lost 2 bases and J lost 5, with 16 bases in between. Germline CDR1 and CDR2: LNHDA and SQIVND (reference sequence). CDR3 length equals 16 residues. The CDR3 protein is CASSIPRGRGDNEQFF. The CDR3 nucleotides read TGTGCCAGTAGTATACCCCGTGGGCGGGGCGACAATGAGCAGTTCTTC.

The V gene is TRBV13, the J gene TRBJ1-4; D might be TRBD1 (6 bases). The CDR3 runs 15 residues. Trimming removed 2 bases at V and 3 bases at J, with 10 bases between. From germline, CDR1 is PRHDT and CDR2 FYEKMQ (reference sequence). This chain's CDR3 is CASSLLQGPNEKLFF. CDR3 DNA sequence: TGTGCCAGCAGCTTACTCCAGGGGCCTAATGAAAAACTGTTTTTT.

The chain links TRBV5-7 to TRBJ1-5, with D possibly matching TRBD1 (6 bases). TRBV5-7 is an open reading frame whose function is uncertain. This CDR3 has 16 residues. Trimming took off 2 bases at V and 7 bases at J, with 19 bases between the two ends. CDR3: CASSLSARGVGQPQHF. The DNA for the CDR3 is TGTGCCAGCAGCTTATCCGCCAGGGGAGTAGGCCAGCCCCAGCATTTT.

The CDR3 here is CAISGDGGGFYNEQFF. CDR3 in DNA: TGTGCCATCAGCGGAGACGGCGGGGGCTTTTACAATGAGCAGTTCTTC. V gene TRBV10-3 combines with J gene TRBJ2-1, with D tentatively TRBD2 (7 bases). In germline, CDR1 is ENHRY, CDR2 SYGVKD. The length of the CDR3 is 16 residues. Trimming removed 6 bases from V and 4 bases from J, with 19 bases in between.

The chain joins TRBV18 to TRBJ2-3; 7 positions agree with TRBD1. With 3 bases clipped from V and 0 bases from J, the junction kept 6 bases outside the gene matches. This CDR3 is built from 16 residues. CDR1 is KGHSH, CDR2 LQKENI, per germline. The CDR3 DNA is TGTGCCAGCTCACCTAGGGGACAGTCAAGCACAGATACGCAGTATTTT. Translated: CASSPRGQSSTDTQYF.

This chain uses TRBV6-1 with TRBJ2-3; D perhaps matches TRBD2 (5 bases). Germline CDR1 reads MNHNS; CDR2 reads SASEGT. V gave up 6 bases and J gave up 4 bases, with 11 bases separating them. The CDR3 sequence is 13 residues long. The CDR3 sequence is CASRVAGPDTQYF. The CDR3 coding sequence is TGTGCCAGCAGGGTCGCGGGTCCAGATACGCAGTATTTT.

The chain combines TRBV30 with TRBJ1-6, with 7 bases aligning to TRBD1. The V gene's germline CDR1 is GTSNPN and CDR2 SVGIG (reference sequence). This CDR3 is built from 12 residues. With 2 bases clipped from V and 14 bases from J, the junction kept 6 bases outside the gene matches. CDR3 nucleotide sequence: TGTGCCTGGAGTATTACAGGGGCTTCCCTCCACTTT. Translated: CAWSITGASLHF.

The V call is TRBV7-2, the J call TRBJ1-2, with 10 bases identical to TRBD1. CDR3 length: 14 amino acids. V trimming: 1 base; J trimming: 5 bases; junction bases outside the gene matches: 1. Germline V lookup: CDR1 SGHTA, CDR2 FQGNSA. This chain's CDR3 is CASSLGQGAYGYTF. CDR3 in DNA: TGTGCCAGCAGCTTAGGACAGGGGGCTTATGGCTACACCTTC.

The rearrangement links TRBV10-3 to TRBJ2-5, with TRBD2 matching 8 bases. V gave up 4 bases and J gave up 1 base; unmatched junction bases: 5. There are 15 residues in the CDR3. CDR1 and CDR2 from the germline V gene are ENHRY and SYGVKD. CDR3 coding DNA: TGTGCCATCAGTGGCCAGCGGGAGACCCAAGAGACCCAGTACTTC. Translation: CAISGQRETQETQYF.

This clone was detected only a few times. Germline is not matched at one junction end, which may reflect a read error. The gene calls are TRBV6-8 and TRBJ1-2; TRBD1 matches at 7 bases. Germline CDR1 is MNHGY and CDR2 is SAAAGT. The CDR3 contains 17 residues. The CDR3 region has the DNA TGTGCCAGCATTTACCCAGCTGACAGGGTAGGTCACTATGGCTACACCTTC. Protein sequence: CASIYPADRVGHYGYTF.

The chain employs TRBV5-5 and TRBJ2-1, with D possibly matching TRBD1 (6 bases). The germline V and J ends were trimmed by 0 bases and 4 bases, with 8 bases remaining between them. The length of the CDR3 is 14 residues. The germline gives CDR1 SGHKS, CDR2 YYEKEE (reference sequence). CDR3 DNA sequence: TGTGCCAGCAGCTTGGAGGGGGTATACAATGAGCAGTTCTTC. Translating it yields CASSLEGVYNEQFF.

The J gene is TRBJ2-7, the V gene TRBV15; 11 bases agree with TRBD2. CDR1 is LNHNV and CDR2 is YYDKDF in the germline V gene (reference sequence). The CDR3 runs 21 residues. V trimming: 4 bases; J trimming: 4 bases; junction bases outside the gene matches: 24. DNA for the CDR3: TGTGCCACCAGCAACCCCGGGAGCTTAACCGGCGACGGGACTAGCGGATACGAGCAGTACTTC. Translation gives CATSNPGSLTGDGTSGYEQYF.

The chain joins TRBV28 to TRBJ2-7; D might be TRBD2 (6 bases). Trimming took 7 bases from V and 0 from J, leaving 16 bases between them. Germline V gene data show CDR1 as MDHEN and CDR2 as SYDVKM. This CDR3 has 15 residues. In nucleotides, the CDR3 is TGTGCCAGCACCGACCATAGCGGACTCTCCTACGAGCAGTACTTC. It codes for CASTDHSGLSYEQYF.

This clone was counted a few times. This chain connects TRBV5-6 to TRBJ1-5; TRBD1 matches 8 bases. Trimming cost V 3 bases and J 0 bases; bases outside gene matches: 5. Germline V gene data show CDR1 as SGHDT and CDR2 as YYEEEE. The CDR3 totals 16 residues. CDR3 DNA: TGTGCCAGCAGCTCCCTGGGGACAGGTAGCAATCAGCCCCAGCATTTT. It specifies CASSSLGTGSNQPQHF. Variable domain in full (rest from reference TRBV5-6 and TRBJ1-5): DAGVTQSPTHLIKTRGQQVTLRCSPKSGHDTVSWYQQALGQGPQFIFQYYEEEERQRGNFPDRFSGHQFPNYSSELNVNALLLGDSALYLCASSSLGTGSNQPQHFGDGTRLSIL.

This chain uses TRBV5-1 with TRBJ1-2; 7 bases are shared with TRBD1. V dropped 1 base and J dropped 1; count of bases not matched to a gene: 4. CDR1 is SGHRS and CDR2 is YFSETQ in the germline V gene. This CDR3 has 15 residues. The DNA of the CDR3 is TGCGCCAGCAGCTTGACAGGGGCGTATAACTATGGCTACACCTTC. This codes for CASSLTGAYNYGYTF.

The chain employs TRBV4-1 and TRBJ1-1, with TRBD1 as a possible D gene (5 bases). The CDR3 has 14 residues. V was shortened by 3 bases and J by 11 bases, with 19 bases between the two germline ends. Germline V CDR1 and CDR2: MGHRA, YSYEKL. The CDR3 protein is CASSQLAGRDGAFF. The CDR3 DNA reads as TGCGCCAGCAGCCAGCTGGCAGGGAGGGATGGGGCTTTCTTT.

The chain carries TRBV5-4 and TRBJ2-5; TRBD2 agrees at 7 bases. Germline assignment: CDR1 SGHNT and CDR2 YYREEE (reference sequence). The junction had 8 bases not matched to a gene; V was cut back by 4 bases and J by 5 bases. The CDR3 runs to 14 residues. This CDR3 reads CASSQRTRGETQYF. The DNA of the CDR3 is TGTGCCAGCAGCCAACGGACTAGGGGCGAGACCCAGTACTTC.

The genes are TRBV10-1 and TRBJ2-2; TRBD1 agrees at 7 bases. The CDR3 is 15 amino acids. Looked up from germline, CDR1 is WNHNN and CDR2 is SYGVQD (reference sequence). After removal of 6 bases from V and 0 bases from J, the junction contained 4 bases not matched to a gene. The CDR3 here is CASSATGTNTGELFF. The CDR3 DNA is TGCGCCAGCAGCGCGACAGGGACGAACACCGGGGAGCTGTTTTTT.

The V gene is TRBV7-2, the J gene TRBJ1-1, with TRBD1 matching 8 bases. The CDR3 covers 15 residues. V shed 3 bases, J shed 5 bases, and the junction held 8 bases outside the gene matches. Germline CDR1 reads SGHTA; CDR2 reads FQGNSA. CDR3 residues: CASSLAGTGGTEAFF. The CDR3 DNA reads TGTGCCAGCAGCTTGGCCGGGACAGGAGGAACTGAAGCTTTCTTT. Full variable domain (outside the CDR3, taken from reference TRBV7-2 and TRBJ1-1): GAGVSQSPSNKVTEKGKDVELRCDPISGHTALYWYRQSLGQGLEFLIYFQGNSAPDKSGLPSDRFSAERTGGSVSTLTIQRTQQEDSAVYLCASSLAGTGGTEAFFGQGTRLTVV.

The chain carries TRBV30 and TRBJ2-1; D perhaps matches TRBD2 (6 bases). Looked up from germline, CDR1 is GTSNPN and CDR2 is SVGIG (reference sequence). The CDR3 contains 14 residues. V was trimmed by 0 bases and J by 3 bases, leaving 9 bases between them. The CDR3 loop reads CAWSVAAGYNEQFF. DNA of the CDR3: TGTGCCTGGAGTGTTGCAGCGGGCTACAATGAGCAGTTCTTC.

This clone came up a few times. The chain is built from TRBV5-4 and TRBJ2-7; 10 bases agree with TRBD1. The CDR3 sequence is 15 residues long. Germline CDR1 reads SGHNT; CDR2 reads YYREEE (reference sequence). After removal of 4 bases from V and 5 bases from J, the junction contained 9 bases not matched to a gene. The CDR3 DNA is TGTGCCAGCAGCCCAGGGGGGACAGGGGCCCACGAGCAGTACTTC. Protein sequence: CASSPGGTGAHEQYF.

The chain combines TRBV10-3 with TRBJ1-4; D possibly corresponds to TRBD1 (5 bases). Trimming cost V 7 bases and J 8 bases, with 17 bases left between them. The germline V gene has CDR1 ENHRY and CDR2 SYGVKD. The CDR3 has 14 amino acids. The CDR3 nucleotides are TGTGCCATCAAGGGAGCGGGGACCGCGGAAAAACTGTTTTTT. Translation: CAIKGAGTAEKLFF.

This clone was recorded a few times. V usage is TRBV7-9 and J usage is TRBJ1-2, with 7 bases identical to TRBD1. V shed 5 bases, J shed 0 bases, and the junction held 12 bases outside the gene matches. In germline, CDR1 is SEHNR, CDR2 FQNEAQ (reference sequence). CDR3 size: 17 residues. Here the CDR3 reads CASSGSEGTDTNYGYTF. In nucleotides, the CDR3 is TGTGCCAGCAGCGGGTCAGAGGGGACAGACACTAACTATGGCTACACCTTC.